The rows below give T cell receptor beta chains drawn from one sample of a study of blood T cells in healthy people across ages. TCRdb reprocessed the 5' RACE reads with MiXCR, giving one entry per CDR3 protein. The sample lists under 850,000 distinct CDR3 sequences, 30% to 45% seen once, with 13% in the top ten. Sequenced material: blood. The receptors here all came from a man younger than 35 in good health. Each CDR3 is given with its conserved first and last residue. D genes are given only for firm matches. Some rows mark clone size as missing; the rest say once, few, many or name a class of expanded clone.

len: 15; v_gene: TRBV9; abundance: many; d_gene: TRBD2; j_gene: TRBJ2-5; CDR3aa: CASSVGPAGQETQYF; CDR3nt: TGTGCCAGCAGCGTAGGACCAGCGGGACAAGAGACCCAGTACTTC
len: 16; v_gene: TRBV7-2; abundance: few; d_gene: -; j_gene: TRBJ1-2; CDR3aa: CASSLRVGGGLDGYTF; CDR3nt: TGTGCCAGCAGCCTAAGAGTGGGGGGCGGTCTCGATGGCTACACCTTC
len: 18; v_gene: TRBV6-5; abundance: -; d_gene: -; j_gene: TRBJ2-2; CDR3aa: CASSYPEKGEGNTGELFF; CDR3nt: TGTGCCAGCAGTTACCCAGAGAAGGGGGAGGGGAACACCGGGGAGCTGTTTTTT
len: 15; v_gene: TRBV27; abundance: -; d_gene: -; j_gene: TRBJ2-7; CDR3aa: CASSPNQRGGYEQYF; CDR3nt: TGTGCCAGCAGCCCCAATCAAAGGGGGGGTTACGAGCAGTACTTC
len: 16; v_gene: TRBV12-3/TRBV12-4; abundance: few; d_gene: -; j_gene: TRBJ1-1; CDR3aa: CASSLAGRRPNTEAFF; CDR3nt: TGTGCCAGCAGTTTAGCGGGGCGGAGACCCAACACTGAAGCTTTCTTT
len: 14; v_gene: TRBV7-2; abundance: few; d_gene: -; j_gene: TRBJ1-2; CDR3aa: CASSSQGRVDGYTF; CDR3nt: TGTGCCAGCAGCTCCCAGGGTCGGGTGGATGGCTACACCTTC
len: 16; v_gene: TRBV2; abundance: many; d_gene: TRBD2; j_gene: TRBJ2-1; CDR3aa: CASRGTSGASYNEQFF; CDR3nt: TGTGCCAGCAGGGGGACTAGCGGGGCTTCCTACAATGAGCAGTTCTTC
len: 14; v_gene: TRBV6-5; abundance: few; d_gene: TRBD2; j_gene: TRBJ2-1; CDR3aa: CASSPSGGGNEQFF; CDR3nt: TGTGCCAGCAGTCCTAGCGGGGGAGGAAATGAGCAGTTCTTC
len: 15; v_gene: TRBV4-2; abundance: -; d_gene: TRBD1; j_gene: TRBJ2-3; CDR3aa: CASSQSDRDADTQYF; CDR3nt: TGTGCCAGCAGCCAATCGGACAGGGATGCAGATACGCAGTATTTT
len: 15; v_gene: TRBV7-8; abundance: -; d_gene: TRBD2; j_gene: TRBJ2-1; CDR3aa: CASSYAGTTVNEQFF; CDR3nt: TGTGCCAGCAGCTACGCCGGGACTACTGTCAATGAGCAGTTCTTC
len: 14; v_gene: TRBV20-1; abundance: -; d_gene: -; j_gene: TRBJ2-5; CDR3aa: CSAQTYGAYNEQYF; CDR3nt: TGCAGTGCGCAGACTTACGGGGCTTACAATGAGCAGTACTTC
len: 14; v_gene: TRBV6-5; abundance: few; d_gene: -; j_gene: TRBJ2-5; CDR3aa: CASSYSGIGETQYF; CDR3nt: TGTGCCAGCAGTTACTCCGGGATAGGGGAGACCCAGTACTTC
len: 14; v_gene: TRBV5-1; abundance: few; d_gene: -; j_gene: TRBJ2-5; CDR3aa: CASSTPELQETQYF; CDR3nt: TGCGCCAGCAGCACCCCCGAACTCCAAGAGACCCAGTACTTC
len: 15; v_gene: TRBV20-1; abundance: -; d_gene: -; j_gene: TRBJ1-1; CDR3aa: CSAPLPAGENTEAFF; CDR3nt: TGCAGTGCACCCCTCCCGGCCGGGGAGAACACTGAAGCTTTCTTT
len: 15; v_gene: TRBV6-2/TRBV6-3; abundance: -; d_gene: -; j_gene: TRBJ2-3; CDR3aa: CASSNRQFPTDTQYF; CDR3nt: TGTGCCAGCAGTAACAGACAGTTTCCCACAGATACGCAGTATTTT
len: 16; v_gene: TRBV14; abundance: -; d_gene: -; j_gene: TRBJ2-7; CDR3aa: CASSQEGVLRYNEQYF; CDR3nt: TGTGCCAGCAGCCAAGAGGGCGTTCTGCGCTACAATGAGCAGTACTTC
len: 13; v_gene: TRBV7-9; abundance: few; d_gene: -; j_gene: TRBJ2-1; CDR3aa: CASSLTGTNEQFF; CDR3nt: TGTGCCAGCAGCCTCACTGGTACCAATGAGCAGTTCTTC
len: 13; v_gene: TRBV27; abundance: few; d_gene: -; j_gene: TRBJ1-4; CDR3aa: CASSAWGSEKLFF; CDR3nt: TGTGCCAGCAGTGCGTGGGGGTCGGAAAAACTGTTTTTT
len: 16; v_gene: TRBV10-3; abundance: -; d_gene: TRBD2; j_gene: TRBJ2-3; CDR3aa: CATRTSGGTSTDTQYF; CDR3nt: TGTGCCACCCGGACTAGCGGGGGGACGAGCACAGATACGCAGTATTTT
len: 15; v_gene: TRBV27; abundance: -; d_gene: -; j_gene: TRBJ2-6; CDR3aa: CASSWEAPGANVLTF; CDR3nt: TGTGCCAGCAGCTGGGAAGCGCCTGGGGCCAACGTCCTGACTTTC
len: 12; v_gene: TRBV4-1; abundance: -; d_gene: -; j_gene: TRBJ2-1; CDR3aa: CASSSAQDEQFF; CDR3nt: TGCGCCAGCAGCTCCGCACAGGATGAGCAGTTCTTC
len: 15; v_gene: TRBV7-2; abundance: -; d_gene: -; j_gene: TRBJ1-3; CDR3aa: CASTWGGNSGNTIYF; CDR3nt: TGTGCCAGTACTTGGGGGGGTAACTCTGGAAACACCATATATTTT
len: 14; v_gene: TRBV20-1; abundance: -; d_gene: -; j_gene: TRBJ1-4; CDR3aa: CSAMTGTGREKLFF; CDR3nt: TGCAGTGCTATGACCGGGACTGGCCGTGAAAAACTGTTTTTT
len: 15; v_gene: TRBV5-1; abundance: -; d_gene: TRBD2; j_gene: TRBJ2-1; CDR3aa: CASSPTSGASETQFF; CDR3nt: TGCGCCAGCAGCCCGACTAGCGGGGCGTCCGAGACCCAGTTCTTC
len: 13; v_gene: TRBV6-5; abundance: few; d_gene: -; j_gene: TRBJ1-2; CDR3aa: CASSYSQAYGYTF; CDR3nt: TGTGCCAGCAGTTACTCACAGGCCTATGGCTACACCTTC
len: 12; v_gene: TRBV20-1; abundance: few; d_gene: -; j_gene: TRBJ1-2; CDR3aa: CSAPTVNYGYTF; CDR3nt: TGCAGTGCGCCGACAGTAAACTATGGCTACACCTTC
len: 14; v_gene: TRBV25-1; abundance: -; d_gene: -; j_gene: TRBJ1-1; CDR3aa: CASSELDTNTEAFF; CDR3nt: TGTGCCAGCAGTGAATTAGATACGAACACTGAAGCTTTCTTT
len: 14; v_gene: TRBV7-9; abundance: many; d_gene: -; j_gene: TRBJ1-1; CDR3aa: CASSTMSMNTEAFF; CDR3nt: TGTGCCAGCAGCACCATGTCCATGAACACTGAAGCTTTCTTT
len: 11; v_gene: TRBV30; abundance: many; d_gene: -; j_gene: TRBJ2-7; CDR3aa: CAYIQGYEQYF; CDR3nt: TGTGCCTATATACAGGGCTACGAGCAGTACTTC
len: 14; v_gene: TRBV5-4; abundance: -; d_gene: -; j_gene: TRBJ2-7; CDR3aa: CASSLSPGSYEQYF; CDR3nt: TGTGCCAGCAGCTTGAGTCCAGGGTCCTACGAGCAGTACTTC
len: 15; v_gene: TRBV12-3/TRBV12-4; abundance: many; d_gene: -; j_gene: TRBJ1-1; CDR3aa: CASSRTGTANTEAFF; CDR3nt: TGTGCCAGCAGTCGAACCGGGACGGCAAACACTGAAGCTTTCTTT
len: 17; v_gene: TRBV20-1; abundance: few; d_gene: TRBD2; j_gene: TRBJ2-3; CDR3aa: CSARGLAGVPSTDTQYF; CDR3nt: TGCAGTGCTAGAGGACTAGCGGGGGTACCTAGCACAGATACGCAGTATTTT
len: 15; v_gene: TRBV9; abundance: -; d_gene: TRBD1; j_gene: TRBJ2-7; CDR3aa: CASSAGQLSSYEQYF; CDR3nt: TGTGCCAGCAGCGCGGGACAGCTGAGCTCCTACGAGCAGTACTTC
len: 13; v_gene: TRBV7-9; abundance: many; d_gene: -; j_gene: TRBJ2-7; CDR3aa: CASSLNPLGEQYF; CDR3nt: TGTGCCAGCAGCTTAAACCCCTTAGGAGAGCAGTACTTC
len: 13; v_gene: TRBV5-1; abundance: few; d_gene: -; j_gene: TRBJ2-1; CDR3aa: CASSVALGGEQFF; CDR3nt: TGCGCCAGCAGCGTGGCGCTAGGAGGTGAGCAGTTCTTC
len: 15; v_gene: TRBV4-3; abundance: -; d_gene: -; j_gene: TRBJ1-1; CDR3aa: CASSQDVGGGTEAFF; CDR3nt: TGCGCCAGCAGCCAAGATGTGGGGGGAGGGACTGAAGCTTTCTTT
len: 15; v_gene: TRBV12-3/TRBV12-4; abundance: -; d_gene: -; j_gene: TRBJ2-7; CDR3aa: CASSQVGSSYNEQYF; CDR3nt: TGTGCCAGCAGCCAGGTGGGAAGCTCCTACAATGAGCAGTACTTC
len: 15; v_gene: TRBV7-8; abundance: -; d_gene: TRBD1; j_gene: TRBJ1-4; CDR3aa: CASSEGAGTNEKLFF; CDR3nt: TGTGCCAGCAGCGAGGGGGCCGGAACTAATGAAAAACTGTTTTTT
len: 13; v_gene: TRBV20-1; abundance: -; d_gene: TRBD1; j_gene: TRBJ2-2; CDR3aa: CSAHLRGTGELFF; CDR3nt: TGCAGTGCGCACCTCAGGGGGACCGGGGAGCTGTTTTTT